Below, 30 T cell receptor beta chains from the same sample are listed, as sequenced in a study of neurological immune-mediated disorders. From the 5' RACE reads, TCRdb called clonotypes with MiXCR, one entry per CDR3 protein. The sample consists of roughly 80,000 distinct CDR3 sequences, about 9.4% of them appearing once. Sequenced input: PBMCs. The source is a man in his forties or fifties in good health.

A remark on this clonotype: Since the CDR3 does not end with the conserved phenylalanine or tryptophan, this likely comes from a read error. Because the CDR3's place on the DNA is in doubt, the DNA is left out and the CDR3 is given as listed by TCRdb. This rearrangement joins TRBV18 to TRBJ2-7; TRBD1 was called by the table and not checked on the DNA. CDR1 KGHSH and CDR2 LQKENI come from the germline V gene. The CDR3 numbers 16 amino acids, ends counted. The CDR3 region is CASSPPSLGGTYEQYL.

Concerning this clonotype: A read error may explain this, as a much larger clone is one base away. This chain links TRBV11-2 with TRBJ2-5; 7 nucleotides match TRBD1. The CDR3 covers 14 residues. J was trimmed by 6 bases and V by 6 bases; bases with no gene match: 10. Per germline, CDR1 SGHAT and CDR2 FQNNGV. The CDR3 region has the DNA TGTGCCAGCAGGAAGACAGGGTACGTAAAGACCCAGTACTTC. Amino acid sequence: CASRKTGYVKTQYF.

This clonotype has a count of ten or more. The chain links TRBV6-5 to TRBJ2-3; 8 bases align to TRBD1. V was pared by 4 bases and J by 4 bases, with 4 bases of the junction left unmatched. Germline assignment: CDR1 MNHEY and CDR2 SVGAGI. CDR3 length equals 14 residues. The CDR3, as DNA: TGTGCCAGCAGTTGGACAGGGATGGCAGATACGCAGTATTTT. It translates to CASSWTGMADTQYF.

In DNA form, the CDR3 reads TGTGCCAGCAGCGGGGGGGGGCCCCACCCTAGCACAGATACGCAGTATTTT. Translated, it gives CASSGGGPHPSTDTQYF. The rearrangement links TRBV9 to TRBJ2-3; TRBD2 might be the D (7 bases). Trimming took off 3 bases at V and 0 bases at J, with 17 bases between the two ends. The CDR3 covers 17 residues. Germline-derived CDR1 and CDR2 are SGDLS and YYNGEE.

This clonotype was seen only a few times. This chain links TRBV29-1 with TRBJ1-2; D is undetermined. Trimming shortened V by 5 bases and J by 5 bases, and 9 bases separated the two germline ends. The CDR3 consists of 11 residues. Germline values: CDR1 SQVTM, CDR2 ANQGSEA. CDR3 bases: TGCAGCGTTACCGACACTTATGGCTACACCTTC. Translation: CSVTDTYGYTF.

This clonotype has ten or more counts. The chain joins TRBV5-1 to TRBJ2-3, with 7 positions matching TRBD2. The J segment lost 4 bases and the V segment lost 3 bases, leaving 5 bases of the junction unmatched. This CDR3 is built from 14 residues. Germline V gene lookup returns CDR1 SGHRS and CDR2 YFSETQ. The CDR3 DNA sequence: TGCGCCAGCAGCTGGACTAGTTCCGCAGATACGCAGTATTTT. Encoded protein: CASSWTSSADTQYF.

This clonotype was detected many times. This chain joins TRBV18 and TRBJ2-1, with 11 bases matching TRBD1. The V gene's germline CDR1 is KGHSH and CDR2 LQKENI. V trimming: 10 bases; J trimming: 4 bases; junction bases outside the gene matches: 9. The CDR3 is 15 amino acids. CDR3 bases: TGTGCCATAACCGCCGGGACAGGGGGGTACAATGAGCAGTTCTTC. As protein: CAITAGTGGYNEQFF.

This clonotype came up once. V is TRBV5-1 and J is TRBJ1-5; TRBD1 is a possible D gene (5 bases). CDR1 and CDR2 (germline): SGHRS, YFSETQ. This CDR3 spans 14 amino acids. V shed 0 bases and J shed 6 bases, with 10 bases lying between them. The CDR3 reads CASSLDVGVQPQHF. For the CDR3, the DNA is TGCGCCAGCAGCTTGGATGTAGGGGTTCAGCCCCAGCATTTT.

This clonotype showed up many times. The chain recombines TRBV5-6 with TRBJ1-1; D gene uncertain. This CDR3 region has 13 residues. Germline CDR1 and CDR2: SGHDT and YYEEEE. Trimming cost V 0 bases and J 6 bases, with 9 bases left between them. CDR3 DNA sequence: TGTGCCAGCAGCTTGGATAGGACCCCTGAAGCTTTCTTT. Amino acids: CASSLDRTPEAFF.

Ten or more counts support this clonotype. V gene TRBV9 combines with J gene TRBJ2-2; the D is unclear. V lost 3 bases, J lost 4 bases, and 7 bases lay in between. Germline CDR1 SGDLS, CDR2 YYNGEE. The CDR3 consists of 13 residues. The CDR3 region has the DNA TGTGCCAGCAGCGGAACAGCCACCGGGGAGCTGTTTTTT. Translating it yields CASSGTATGELFF.

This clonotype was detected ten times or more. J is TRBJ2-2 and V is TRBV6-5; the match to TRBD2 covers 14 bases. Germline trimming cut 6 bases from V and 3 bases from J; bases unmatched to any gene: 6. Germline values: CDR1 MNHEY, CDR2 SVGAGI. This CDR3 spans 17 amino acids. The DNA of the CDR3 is TGTGCCAGCAGGAAGACTAGCGGGGGGGCGGACACCGGGGAGCTGTTTTTT. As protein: CASRKTSGGADTGELFF.

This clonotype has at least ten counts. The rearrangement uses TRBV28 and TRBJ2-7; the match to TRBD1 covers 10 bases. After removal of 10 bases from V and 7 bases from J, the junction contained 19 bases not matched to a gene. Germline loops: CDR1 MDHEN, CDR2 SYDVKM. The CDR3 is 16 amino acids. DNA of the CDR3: TGTGCCATCAAAGGGACTGAGACAGGGGGCGCGGGGGAGCAGTACTTC. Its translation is CAIKGTETGGAGEQYF.

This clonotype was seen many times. The CDR3 DNA reads as TGTGCCAGCAGTCTCACTATGGGATACGAGCAGTACTTC. This encodes CASSLTMGYEQYF. The rearrangement links TRBV27 to TRBJ2-7; no clear D gene. Germline V gene data show CDR1 as MNHEY and CDR2 as SMNVEV (reference sequence). Trimming took 5 bases from V and 4 from J, leaving 12 bases between them. The CDR3 is 13 residues long.

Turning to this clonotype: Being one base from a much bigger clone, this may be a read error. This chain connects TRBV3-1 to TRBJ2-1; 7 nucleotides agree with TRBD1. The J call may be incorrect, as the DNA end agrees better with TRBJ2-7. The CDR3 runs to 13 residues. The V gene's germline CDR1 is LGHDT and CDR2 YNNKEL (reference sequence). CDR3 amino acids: CASSEQGSYEQYF. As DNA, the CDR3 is TGTGCCAGCAGCGAACAGGGGTCATACGAGCAGTACTTC.

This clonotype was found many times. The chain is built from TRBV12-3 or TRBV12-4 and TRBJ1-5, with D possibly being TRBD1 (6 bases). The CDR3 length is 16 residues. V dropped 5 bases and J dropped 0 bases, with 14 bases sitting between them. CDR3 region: CASSEDSPYSNQPQHF. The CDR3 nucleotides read TGTGCCAGCAGTGAGGACAGCCCGTATAGCAATCAGCCCCAGCATTTT.

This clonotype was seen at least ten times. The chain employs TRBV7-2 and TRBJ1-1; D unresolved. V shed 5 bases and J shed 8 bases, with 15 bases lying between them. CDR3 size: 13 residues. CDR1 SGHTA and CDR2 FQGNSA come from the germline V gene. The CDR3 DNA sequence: TGTGCCAGCAGCGACCCCGTAGTAAGCGAAGCTTTCTTT. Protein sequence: CASSDPVVSEAFF.

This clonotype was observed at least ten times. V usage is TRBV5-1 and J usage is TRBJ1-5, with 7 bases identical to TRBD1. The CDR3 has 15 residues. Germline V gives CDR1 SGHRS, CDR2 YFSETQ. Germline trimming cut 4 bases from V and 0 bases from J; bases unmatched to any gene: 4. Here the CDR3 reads CASSPTGNSNQPQHF. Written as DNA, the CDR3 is TGCGCCAGCAGCCCGACAGGGAATAGCAATCAGCCCCAGCATTTT.

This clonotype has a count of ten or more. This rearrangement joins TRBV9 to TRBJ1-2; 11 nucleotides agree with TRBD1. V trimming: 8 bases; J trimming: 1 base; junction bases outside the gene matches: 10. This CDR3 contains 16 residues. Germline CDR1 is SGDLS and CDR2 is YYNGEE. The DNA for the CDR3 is TGTGCCAGTCGATTCGGGACAGGGGGAATTAACTATGGCTACACCTTC. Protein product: CASRFGTGGINYGYTF.

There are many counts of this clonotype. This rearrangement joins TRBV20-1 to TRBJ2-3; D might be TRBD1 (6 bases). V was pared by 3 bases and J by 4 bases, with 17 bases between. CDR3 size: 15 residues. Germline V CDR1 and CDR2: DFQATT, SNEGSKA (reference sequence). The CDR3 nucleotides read TGCAGTGCTAGGTCCCCTCGGGACACTTCAGATACGCAGTATTTT. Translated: CSARSPRDTSDTQYF.

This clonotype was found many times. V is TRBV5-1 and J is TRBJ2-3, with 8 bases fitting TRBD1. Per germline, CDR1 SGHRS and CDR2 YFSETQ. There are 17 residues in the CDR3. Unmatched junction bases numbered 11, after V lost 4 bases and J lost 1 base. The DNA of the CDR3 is TGCGCCAGCAGCCCCCGACAGGGGAGGTCGGGCACAGATACGCAGTATTTT. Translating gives CASSPRQGRSGTDTQYF.

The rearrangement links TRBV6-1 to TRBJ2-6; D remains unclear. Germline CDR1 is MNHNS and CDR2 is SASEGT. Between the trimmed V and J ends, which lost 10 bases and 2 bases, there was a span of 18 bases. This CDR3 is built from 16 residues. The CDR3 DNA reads TGTGCCATCTCGCGTCTGCCCGCGGCTGGGGCCAACGTCCTGACTTTC. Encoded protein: CAISRLPAAGANVLTF.

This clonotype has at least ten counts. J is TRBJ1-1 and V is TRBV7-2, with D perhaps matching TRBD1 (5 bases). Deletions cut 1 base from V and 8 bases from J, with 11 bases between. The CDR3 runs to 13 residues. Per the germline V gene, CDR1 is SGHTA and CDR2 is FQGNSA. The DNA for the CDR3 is TGTGCCAGCAGCTTAGTTGGGGCCGTAGAAGCTTTCTTT. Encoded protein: CASSLVGAVEAFF.

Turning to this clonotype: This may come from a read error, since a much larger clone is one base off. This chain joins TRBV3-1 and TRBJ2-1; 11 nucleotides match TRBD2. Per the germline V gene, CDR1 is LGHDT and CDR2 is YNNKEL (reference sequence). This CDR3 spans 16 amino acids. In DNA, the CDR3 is TGTGCCAGCAGCCAAGATCTAGCGGGAGGCTTGCGTGAGCAGTCCTTC. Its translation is CASSQDLAGGLREQSF.

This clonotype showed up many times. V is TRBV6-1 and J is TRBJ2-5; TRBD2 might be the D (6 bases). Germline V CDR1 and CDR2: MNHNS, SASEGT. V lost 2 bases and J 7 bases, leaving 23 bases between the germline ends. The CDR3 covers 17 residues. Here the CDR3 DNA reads TGTGCCAGCAGTGAATGGGTTATGGGGGGTTCTACAGGGACCCAGTACTTC. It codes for CASSEWVMGGSTGTQYF.

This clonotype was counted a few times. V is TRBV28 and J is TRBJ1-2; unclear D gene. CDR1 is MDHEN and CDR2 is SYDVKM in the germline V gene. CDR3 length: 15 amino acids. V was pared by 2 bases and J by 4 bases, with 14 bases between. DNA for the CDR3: TGTGCCAGCAGTTTAAGGTGGGGAGGTAGCTATGGCTACACCTTC. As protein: CASSLRWGGSYGYTF.

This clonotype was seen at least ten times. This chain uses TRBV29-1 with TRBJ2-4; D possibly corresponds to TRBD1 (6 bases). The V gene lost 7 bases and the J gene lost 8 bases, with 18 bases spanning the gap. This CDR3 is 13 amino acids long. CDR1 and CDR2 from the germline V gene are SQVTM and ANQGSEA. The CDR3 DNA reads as TGCAGCGCGAGGGACATAGGAGGTTACATTCAGTACTTC. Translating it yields CSARDIGGYIQYF. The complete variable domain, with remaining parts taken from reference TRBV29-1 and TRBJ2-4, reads SAVISQKPSRDICQRGTSLTIQCQVDSQVTMMFWYRQQPGQSLTLIATANQGSEATYESGFVIDKFPISRPNLTFSTLTVSNMSPEDSSIYLCSARDIGGYIQYFGAGTRLSVL.

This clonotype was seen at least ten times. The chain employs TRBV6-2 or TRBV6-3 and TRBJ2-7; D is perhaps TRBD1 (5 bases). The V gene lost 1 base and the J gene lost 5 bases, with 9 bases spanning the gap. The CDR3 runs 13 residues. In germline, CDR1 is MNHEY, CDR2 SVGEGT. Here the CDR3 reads CASSYLTANEQYF. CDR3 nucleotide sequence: TGTGCCAGCAGTTACTTGACAGCCAACGAGCAGTACTTC.

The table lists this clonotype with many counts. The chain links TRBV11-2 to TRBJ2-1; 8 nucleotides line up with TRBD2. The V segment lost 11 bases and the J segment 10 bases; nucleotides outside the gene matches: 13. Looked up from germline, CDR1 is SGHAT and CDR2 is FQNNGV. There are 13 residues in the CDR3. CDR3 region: CAGGAGGPSEQFF. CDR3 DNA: TGTGCCGGGGGGGCGGGAGGCCCTTCCGAGCAGTTCTTC.

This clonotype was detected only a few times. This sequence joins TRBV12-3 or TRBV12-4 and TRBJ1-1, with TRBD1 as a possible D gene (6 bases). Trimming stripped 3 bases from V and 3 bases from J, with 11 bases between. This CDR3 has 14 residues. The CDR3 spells CASSLWGADTEAFF. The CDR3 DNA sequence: TGTGCCAGCAGTTTGTGGGGGGCGGACACTGAAGCTTTCTTT.

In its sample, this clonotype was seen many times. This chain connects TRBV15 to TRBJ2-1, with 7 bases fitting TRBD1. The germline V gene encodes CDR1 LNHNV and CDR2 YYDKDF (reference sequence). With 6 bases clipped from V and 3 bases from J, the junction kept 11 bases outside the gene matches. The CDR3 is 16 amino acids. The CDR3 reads CATSPRGRQDYNEQFF. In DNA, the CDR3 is TGTGCCACCAGTCCCAGGGGGAGACAGGACTACAATGAGCAGTTCTTC. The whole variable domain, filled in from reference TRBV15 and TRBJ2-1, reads DAMVIQNPRYQVTQFGKPVTLSCSQTLNHNVMYWYQQKSSQAPKLLFHYYDKDFNNEADTPDNFQSRRPNTSFCFLDIRSPGLGDTAMYLCATSPRGRQDYNEQFFGPGTRLTVL.